Listed below are T cell receptor beta chains from one sample, sequenced in a study of cytomegalovirus exposure and HLA in healthy donors. TCRdb keeps only in-frame clones here, not all; method: immunoSEQ multiplex PCR. The table records over 140,000 clones, approximately 84% of them present only once. Sequencing was performed on PBMCs. These receptor sequences come from a man aged 25 to 40 in good health and CMV-seropositive. CDR3s include the opening cysteine and the closing phenylalanine or tryptophan. A D gene is named only where the DNA matches it firmly. The size entry is marked missing in some rows and otherwise reads once, few, many or a size class.

J gene: TRBJ1-2
D gene: TRBD1
V gene: TRBV7-9
clone size: .
CDR3 DNA: TGTGCCAGCAGTTACTTCCGGGACAGGGGAAACTATGGCTACACCTTC
CDR3 protein: CASSYFRDRGNYGYTF

J gene: TRBJ2-1
D gene: TRBD2
V gene: TRBV7-6
clone size: .
CDR3 DNA: TGTGCCAGCAGCTTCGGCTCTGGGCTAGCGGGAGGGCCGATTAATGAGCAGTTCTTC
CDR3 protein: CASSFGSGLAGGPINEQFF

J gene: TRBJ2-3
D gene: TRBD1
V gene: TRBV11-3
clone size: few
CDR3 DNA: TGTGCCAGCAGCTTAGGACCGGGACAGGGGGGAAATACGCAGTATTTT
CDR3 protein: CASSLGPGQGGNTQYF

J gene: TRBJ2-5
D gene: .
V gene: TRBV7-9
clone size: once
CDR3 DNA: TGTGCCAGCAGCTCCGAGTTCCCATCAGAGACCCAGTACTTC
CDR3 protein: CASSSEFPSETQYF

J gene: TRBJ1-2
D gene: .
V gene: TRBV5-4
clone size: .
CDR3 DNA: TGTGCCAGCAGCTTCGCGCGGACAGATAACTATGGCTACACCTTC
CDR3 protein: CASSFARTDNYGYTF

J gene: TRBJ2-7
D gene: TRBD2
V gene: TRBV4-2
clone size: .
CDR3 DNA: TGTGCCAGCAGCCAAGGCCCTAGCGGGAGGACTCCCCGCTCCTACGAGCAGTACTTC
CDR3 protein: CASSQGPSGRTPRSYEQYF

J gene: TRBJ1-2
D gene: .
V gene: TRBV10-2
clone size: .
CDR3 DNA: TGCGCGCAGAGGGGGAGGGGCTATGGCTACACCTTC
CDR3 protein: CAQRGRGYGYTF

J gene: TRBJ1-1
D gene: .
V gene: TRBV28
clone size: .
CDR3 DNA: TGTGCCAGCAGTTTACCCTTTGGGCTTATGAACACTGAAGCTTTCTTT
CDR3 protein: CASSLPFGLMNTEAFF

J gene: TRBJ2-2
D gene: .
V gene: TRBV29-1
clone size: .
CDR3 DNA: TGCAGCGTTACAGCGGGCTCGAACACCGGGGAGCTGTTTTTT
CDR3 protein: CSVTAGSNTGELFF

J gene: TRBJ1-6
D gene: .
V gene: TRBV6-1
clone size: .
CDR3 DNA: TGTGCCAGCAGGGACAAAGAGAATTCACCCCTCCACTTT
CDR3 protein: CASRDKENSPLHF

J gene: TRBJ2-2
D gene: TRBD1
V gene: TRBV9
clone size: .
CDR3 DNA: TGTGCCAGCAGCTCGACAGGGCCCGGGGAGCTGTTTTTT
CDR3 protein: CASSSTGPGELFF

J gene: TRBJ1-1
D gene: .
V gene: TRBV6-1
clone size: .
CDR3 DNA: TGTGCCAGCAGGGGGCACGGGAACACTGAAGCTTTCTTT
CDR3 protein: CASRGHGNTEAFF

J gene: TRBJ1-2
D gene: .
V gene: TRBV28
clone size: .
CDR3 DNA: TGTGCCAGCAGCCCAACAACTAACTATGGCTACACCTTC
CDR3 protein: CASSPTTNYGYTF

J gene: TRBJ1-5
D gene: .
V gene: TRBV11-3
clone size: .
CDR3 DNA: TGTGCCAGCAGACTACCCCCGGGGGGCGAGAGCAATCAGCCCCAGCATTTT
CDR3 protein: CASRLPPGGESNQPQHF

J gene: TRBJ2-5
D gene: .
V gene: TRBV15
clone size: .
CDR3 DNA: TGTGCCACCAGCAGACGACCAGGGATCCCAGAGACCCAGTACTTC
CDR3 protein: CATSRRPGIPETQYF

J gene: TRBJ2-4
D gene: .
V gene: TRBV2
clone size: .
CDR3 DNA: TGTGCCAGCAGTGAAGTCTGGGAGTTAGCCAAAAACATTCAGTACTTC
CDR3 protein: CASSEVWELAKNIQYF

J gene: TRBJ2-1
D gene: TRBD2
V gene: TRBV7-3
clone size: once
CDR3 DNA: TGTGCCAGCAGCTTGGTGGGCGGGGGTAACAATGAGCAGTTCTTC
CDR3 protein: CASSLVGGGNNEQFF

J gene: TRBJ2-3
D gene: TRBD2
V gene: TRBV18
clone size: .
CDR3 DNA: TGTGCCAGCTCACCCCTGACTAGCGGGGGGACTAACACAGATACGCAGTATTTT
CDR3 protein: CASSPLTSGGTNTDTQYF

J gene: TRBJ2-7
D gene: .
V gene: TRBV7-2
clone size: .
CDR3 DNA: TGTGCCAGCAGCTACGAGCAGGCGAGCTCCTACGAGCAGTACTTC
CDR3 protein: CASSYEQASSYEQYF

J gene: TRBJ2-7
D gene: TRBD2
V gene: TRBV19
clone size: .
CDR3 DNA: TGTGCCAGTAGGGGACTAGGAGACGAGCAGTACTTC
CDR3 protein: CASRGLGDEQYF

J gene: TRBJ2-7
D gene: TRBD1
V gene: TRBV6-5
clone size: .
CDR3 DNA: TGTGCCAGCAGTACCGAGCCAGGGGGCGCCTACGAGCAGTACTTC
CDR3 protein: CASSTEPGGAYEQYF

J gene: TRBJ1-2
D gene: TRBD1
V gene: TRBV11-2
clone size: .
CDR3 DNA: TGTGCCAGCAGCCCTAACCGGGACAGGGATGGCTACACCTTC
CDR3 protein: CASSPNRDRDGYTF

J gene: TRBJ2-7
D gene: .
V gene: TRBV7-8
clone size: .
CDR3 DNA: TGTGCCAGCAGTCCAATCAGGGAAAGCTCCTACGAGCAGTACTTC
CDR3 protein: CASSPIRESSYEQYF

J gene: TRBJ2-2
D gene: TRBD2
V gene: TRBV7-9
clone size: once
CDR3 DNA: TGTGCCAGCAGCTTAGATCGGCTAGCGGAGAACACCGGGGAGCTGTTTTTT
CDR3 protein: CASSLDRLAENTGELFF

J gene: TRBJ2-5
D gene: TRBD1
V gene: TRBV7-3
clone size: .
CDR3 DNA: TGTGCCAGCAGCTTAGGTCGGGACAGGGGGCTAGAGACCCAGTACTTC
CDR3 protein: CASSLGRDRGLETQYF

J gene: TRBJ2-2
D gene: .
V gene: TRBV2
clone size: few
CDR3 DNA: TGTGCCAGCAGTGAATTGGACAGCAACACCGGGGAGCTGTTTTTT
CDR3 protein: CASSELDSNTGELFF

J gene: TRBJ1-2
D gene: .
V gene: TRBV7-9
clone size: few
CDR3 DNA: TGTGCCAGCAGCTTCGGGGGAACGGACTATGGCTACACCTTC
CDR3 protein: CASSFGGTDYGYTF

J gene: TRBJ2-7
D gene: .
V gene: TRBV6-5
clone size: few
CDR3 DNA: TGTGCCAGCAGTTACCTGGGGCAGCTATCCTACGAGCAGTACTTC
CDR3 protein: CASSYLGQLSYEQYF

J gene: TRBJ1-1
D gene: TRBD1
V gene: TRBV29-1
clone size: .
CDR3 DNA: TGCAGCGTTCTCACCCGGACAGGGAAGAACACTGAAGCTTTCTTT
CDR3 protein: CSVLTRTGKNTEAFF

J gene: TRBJ2-2
D gene: TRBD2
V gene: TRBV19
clone size: many
CDR3 DNA: TGTGCCAGTACCAGCGGGGCCACCGGGGAGCTGTTTTTT
CDR3 protein: CASTSGATGELFF

J gene: TRBJ2-5
D gene: TRBD1
V gene: TRBV15
clone size: once
CDR3 DNA: TGTGCCACCAGCAGAGTCTGGACAGGGGGTCTAAACCAAGAGACCCAGTACTTC
CDR3 protein: CATSRVWTGGLNQETQYF

J gene: TRBJ2-1
D gene: TRBD2
V gene: TRBV5-1
clone size: few
CDR3 DNA: TGCGCCACCCCTCCGGGGACTAGCGGTGACAATGAGCAGTTCTTC
CDR3 protein: CATPPGTSGDNEQFF

J gene: TRBJ2-1
D gene: TRBD2
V gene: TRBV5-1
clone size: .
CDR3 DNA: TGCGCCAGCAGCTCCGCGTTGACTAGCCCTGAGCAGTTCTTC
CDR3 protein: CASSSALTSPEQFF

J gene: TRBJ2-6
D gene: TRBD1
V gene: TRBV10-2
clone size: few
CDR3 DNA: TGCGCCAGCAGTGAGTGGGGGACAGGGGGCTATAGAGCCAACGTCCTGACTTTC
CDR3 protein: CASSEWGTGGYRANVLTF

J gene: TRBJ2-1
D gene: TRBD2
V gene: TRBV28
clone size: .
CDR3 DNA: TGTGCCAGCAGTTTGGGACTAGCGGGGAACAATGAGCAGTTCTTC
CDR3 protein: CASSLGLAGNNEQFF

J gene: TRBJ2-3
D gene: .
V gene: TRBV6-6
clone size: .
CDR3 DNA: TGTGCCAGCAGGGGCCACAGGGAGGATACGCAGTATTTT
CDR3 protein: CASRGHREDTQYF

J gene: TRBJ1-2
D gene: TRBD1
V gene: TRBV6-1
clone size: .
CDR3 DNA: TGTGCCAGCAGTGACCGGACAGGCAGCTATGGCTACACCTTC
CDR3 protein: CASSDRTGSYGYTF

J gene: TRBJ2-3
D gene: TRBD2
V gene: TRBV2
clone size: .
CDR3 DNA: TGTGCCAGCAGTGATCCAACTAGCGCGAGCACAGATACGCAGTATTTT
CDR3 protein: CASSDPTSASTDTQYF

J gene: TRBJ2-3
D gene: TRBD2
V gene: TRBV5-6
clone size: once
CDR3 DNA: TGTGCCAGCAGCTTTAGGGGAAGGAGCGGGACGCCAGATACGCAGTATTTT
CDR3 protein: CASSFRGRSGTPDTQYF

J gene: TRBJ1-1
D gene: .
V gene: TRBV30
clone size: .
CDR3 DNA: TGTGCCTGGAGTGTTGGGGCAGTGAATGCAGCTTTCTTT
CDR3 protein: CAWSVGAVNAAFF

J gene: TRBJ2-4
D gene: .
V gene: TRBV11-3
clone size: .
CDR3 DNA: TGTGCCAGCAGCTTAGAACGCGGGAATAGAGCCAAAAACATTCAGTACTTC
CDR3 protein: CASSLERGNRAKNIQYF

J gene: TRBJ1-1
D gene: .
V gene: TRBV6-1
clone size: .
CDR3 DNA: TGTGCCAGCAGTGATATGGTTCGCGGGGGGCCGAGCACTGAAGCTTTCTTT
CDR3 protein: CASSDMVRGGPSTEAFF

J gene: TRBJ2-1
D gene: .
V gene: TRBV5-5
clone size: few
CDR3 DNA: TGTGCCAGCAGCCGACAGGGGACTAGCAGGAATGAGCAGTTCTTC
CDR3 protein: CASSRQGTSRNEQFF

J gene: TRBJ2-5
D gene: TRBD2
V gene: TRBV2
clone size: .
CDR3 DNA: TGTGCCAGCAGTGACGGGGGGGGCGAGACCCAGTACTTC
CDR3 protein: CASSDGGGETQYF

J gene: TRBJ2-7
D gene: .
V gene: TRBV18
clone size: .
CDR3 DNA: TGTGCCAGCTCACCAGGGGACTCACGCTACGAGCAGTACTTC
CDR3 protein: CASSPGDSRYEQYF

J gene: TRBJ1-1
D gene: .
V gene: TRBV28
clone size: .
CDR3 DNA: TGTGCCAGCAGTTTGGAAACAGGGGAAGCTTTCTTT
CDR3 protein: CASSLETGEAFF

J gene: TRBJ2-1
D gene: TRBD2
V gene: TRBV6-6
clone size: .
CDR3 DNA: TGTGCCAGCAGTTCGGGGGGGCCGTTCATCAGGGAGCAGTTCTTC
CDR3 protein: CASSSGGPFIREQFF

J gene: TRBJ2-7
D gene: .
V gene: TRBV11-1
clone size: once
CDR3 DNA: TGTGCCAGCAGCTTTGATGGACATGCCAGATTCGAAGAGCAGTACTTC
CDR3 protein: CASSFDGHARFEEQYF

J gene: TRBJ1-3
D gene: .
V gene: TRBV28
clone size: .
CDR3 DNA: TGTGCCAGCAACCGACAGAGCACTGGAAACACCATATATTTT
CDR3 protein: CASNRQSTGNTIYF

J gene: TRBJ2-7
D gene: .
V gene: TRBV2
clone size: .
CDR3 DNA: TGTGCCAGCAGTCCCAACTTGGAGCAGTACTTC
CDR3 protein: CASSPNLEQYF

J gene: TRBJ2-7
D gene: .
V gene: TRBV18
clone size: .
CDR3 DNA: TGTGCCAGCTCACCACTTAGCGCCAACTCCTACGAGCAGTACTTC
CDR3 protein: CASSPLSANSYEQYF

J gene: TRBJ1-5
D gene: .
V gene: TRBV19
clone size: .
CDR3 DNA: TGTGCCAGTAGTAACCTGGAGAGCTATAGCAATCAGCCCCAGCATTTT
CDR3 protein: CASSNLESYSNQPQHF